A single sample gave rise to the 30 T cell receptor beta chains below, sequenced in a study of blood T cell repertoires in COVID-19. Using immunoSEQ multiplex PCR, the repertoire was profiled, and TCRdb retains in-frame clones only, with some absent. The table has 90,000 to 120,000 clones, under 75% seen once. Material for sequencing was peripheral blood. The receptor set was obtained from an elderly man with acute or convalescent COVID-19.

The gene calls are TRBV18 and TRBJ1-3, with 11 bases fitting TRBD1. The CDR3 has 18 residues. With V trimmed by 2 bases and J by 4 bases, 10 bases remained unmatched. Germline V gene lookup returns CDR1 KGHSH and CDR2 LQKENI. In nucleotides, the CDR3 is TGTGCCAGCTCACCAGGAGGGACAGGGGGTTTTTCCGGAAACACCATATATTTT. Amino acid sequence: CASSPGGTGGFSGNTIYF.

The sample holds a few counts of this clone. This chain uses TRBV9 with TRBJ2-7; 8 nucleotides match TRBD2. The J segment lost 7 bases and the V segment lost 4 bases, leaving 7 bases of the junction unmatched. The germline V gene has CDR1 SGDLS and CDR2 YYNGEE. The CDR3 runs 13 residues. The CDR3 is CASSSGGAREQYF. The CDR3 nucleotides read TGTGCCAGCAGCTCCGGGGGGGCGCGGGAGCAGTACTTC. Full variable domain (outside the CDR3, taken from reference TRBV9 and TRBJ2-7): DSGVTQTPKHLITATGQRVTLRCSPRSGDLSVYWYQQSLDQGLQFLIQYYNGEERAKGNILERFSAQQFPDLHSELNLSSLELGDSALYFCASSSGGAREQYFGPGTRLTVT.

This clone occurred a few times. The chain combines TRBV24-1 with TRBJ1-1, with 9 bases lining up with TRBD1. The CDR3 runs to 17 residues. Looked up from germline, CDR1 is KGHDR and CDR2 is SFDVKD. Trimming at V came to 2 bases and at J to 1 base, leaving 7 bases not matched to a gene. The CDR3 here is CATSDSQNRGPNTEAFF. CDR3 coding DNA: TGTGCCACCAGTGATTCTCAAAACAGGGGGCCGAACACTGAAGCTTTCTTT.

The sample holds a few counts of this clone. V and J are TRBV27 and TRBJ2-1; D is uncertain. V gave up 5 bases and J gave up 2 bases, with 10 bases separating them. Germline CDR1 reads MNHEY; CDR2 reads SMNVEV (reference sequence). This CDR3 contains 14 residues. The CDR3 here is CASSALLAYNEQFF. The CDR3 coding sequence is TGTGCCAGCAGTGCCCTCCTAGCCTACAATGAGCAGTTCTTC.

In this sample, this clone turned up a few times. The rearrangement joins TRBV29-1 to TRBJ2-5; TRBD1 aligns across 8 bases. Germline CDR1 is SQVTM and CDR2 is ANQGSEA. The V gene end was trimmed by 6 bases and the J gene end by 5 bases; junction bases not matched to a gene: 20. This CDR3 contains 17 residues. The DNA for the CDR3 is TGCAGCGTGGGAGCTGCTACCGGGACAGGCCCTGGGGAGACCCAGTACTTC. Amino acids: CSVGAATGTGPGETQYF.

The chain joins TRBV11-1 to TRBJ1-2; D might be TRBD1 (6 bases). Trimming left V 5 bases short and J 1 base short, with 14 bases between. There are 15 residues in the CDR3. Germline V gene sequence: CDR1 SGHAT, CDR2 FQDESV (reference sequence). The CDR3 here is CASSATGTLNYGYTF. The CDR3 DNA reads TGTGCCAGCAGCGCAACCGGGACACTTAACTATGGCTACACCTTC.

This clone was observed a single time. Here the CDR3 reads CSVGGQGGDEKLFF. The DNA of the CDR3 is TGCAGCGTTGGGGGCCAGGGAGGGGATGAAAAACTGTTTTTT. This chain connects TRBV29-1 to TRBJ1-4; D is possibly TRBD1 (5 bases). V lost 4 bases and J lost 6, with 15 bases in between. CDR3 length: 14 amino acids. Germline CDR1 and CDR2: SQVTM and ANQGSEA.

This sequence joins TRBV13 and TRBJ2-6; a possible D gene is TRBD2 (6 bases). The CDR3 is 17 amino acids. The germline V gene has CDR1 PRHDT and CDR2 FYEKMQ (reference sequence). V dropped 8 bases and J dropped 0 bases, with 17 bases sitting between them. The CDR3 here is CASSKGGTSSGANVLTF. The CDR3 nucleotides are TGTGCCAGCTCCAAAGGCGGGACCAGCTCTGGGGCCAACGTCCTGACTTTC.

The rearrangement links TRBV6-2 or TRBV6-3 to TRBJ2-5, with D perhaps matching TRBD2 (6 bases). CDR1 MNHEY and CDR2 SVGEGT come from the germline V gene. The V and J ends lost 5 bases and 4 bases respectively, with 20 bases between them. This CDR3 contains 16 residues. This CDR3 is CASSAGRLPLGETQYF. CDR3 DNA sequence: TGTGCCAGCAGTGCGGGACGTCTCCCCTTGGGAGAGACCCAGTACTTC.

This sequence joins TRBV7-2 and TRBJ2-3; 7 bases match TRBD2. CDR3 length equals 13 residues. The V and J ends lost 9 bases and 2 bases, in that order; junction bases with no gene match: 5. Germline CDR1 reads SGHTA; CDR2 reads FQGNSA. The CDR3 nucleotides are TGTGCCAGTAATAGCGGGCTCACAGATACGCAGTATTTT. Translation gives CASNSGLTDTQYF.

The chain is built from TRBV29-1 and TRBJ1-2; no clear D gene. CDR1 SQVTM and CDR2 ANQGSEA come from the germline V gene. The CDR3 is 12 residues long. The germline V and J ends were trimmed by 5 bases and 0 bases, with 7 bases remaining between them. CDR3: CSVRFTNYGYTF. CDR3 nucleotides: TGCAGCGTTCGGTTTACTAACTATGGCTACACCTTC.

The V call is TRBV19, the J call TRBJ1-5, with TRBD1 identical over 7 bases. Germline trimming cut 1 base from V and 7 bases from J; bases unmatched to any gene: 22. CDR3 length: 20 residues. Germline loops: CDR1 LNHDA, CDR2 SQIVND (reference sequence). The chain's CDR3 is CASSIGLGVGGATVSQPQHF. CDR3 bases: TGTGCCAGTAGTATAGGCCTCGGGGTAGGGGGCGCGACGGTTTCCCAGCCCCAGCATTTT.

This clone was seen just once. V gene TRBV24-1 combines with J gene TRBJ2-3; 10 nucleotides align to TRBD2. Looked up from germline, CDR1 is KGHDR and CDR2 is SFDVKD. Unmatched junction bases numbered 6, after V lost 4 bases and J lost 0 bases. This CDR3 comprises 17 residues. The CDR3 DNA is TGTGCCACCAGTGAAAGCGGGAGGGCCCTTAGCACAGATACGCAGTATTTT. Amino acids: CATSESGRALSTDTQYF.

This rearrangement joins TRBV28 to TRBJ1-1; a possible D gene is TRBD1 (6 bases). V was shortened by 2 bases and J by 4 bases, with 11 bases between the two germline ends. The CDR3 loop spans 14 amino acids. Looked up from germline, CDR1 is MDHEN and CDR2 is SYDVKM. DNA of the CDR3: TGTGCCAGCAGTTTAGGGGGCTGGGGCACTGAAGCTTTCTTT. Amino acid sequence: CASSLGGWGTEAFF. The full variable domain, rest sourced from reference TRBV28 and TRBJ1-1, is DVKVTQSSRYLVKRTGEKVFLECVQDMDHENMFWYRQDPGLGLRLIYFSYDVKMKEKGDIPEGYSVSREKKERFSLILESASTNQTSMYLCASSLGGWGTEAFFGQGTRLTVV.

The chain links TRBV6-2 or TRBV6-3 to TRBJ2-1; TRBD2 matches 9 bases. Trimming removed 0 bases from V and 5 bases from J; junction bases left unmatched: 2. CDR1 is MNHEY, CDR2 SVGEGT, per germline. The CDR3 has 15 residues. The chain's CDR3 is CASSYSSGSNNEQFF. CDR3 DNA: TGTGCCAGCAGTTACTCTAGCGGGAGTAACAATGAGCAGTTCTTC.

The V call is TRBV7-6, the J call TRBJ2-1; 7 bases fit TRBD2. The CDR3 totals 15 residues. V gave up 5 bases and J gave up 8 bases; unmatched junction bases: 12. Germline CDR1 reads SGHVS; CDR2 reads FNYEAQ. The CDR3 DNA reads TGTGCCAGCAGCCTGAATGCGGGAGTGTCGTATGAGCAGTTCTTC. It translates to CASSLNAGVSYEQFF.

The V and J genes are TRBV28 and TRBJ1-5; D may be TRBD1 (5 bases). The CDR3 consists of 13 residues. Germline lookup yields CDR1 MDHEN and CDR2 SYDVKM. The V gene lost 5 bases and the J gene lost 6 bases, with 11 bases spanning the gap. The CDR3 loop is CASSRWGVQPQHF. In nucleotides, the CDR3 is TGTGCCAGCAGTCGATGGGGGGTTCAGCCCCAGCATTTT. Combining the CDR3 with reference TRBV28 and TRBJ1-5 gives the whole variable domain DVKVTQSSRYLVKRTGEKVFLECVQDMDHENMFWYRQDPGLGLRLIYFSYDVKMKEKGDIPEGYSVSREKKERFSLILESASTNQTSMYLCASSRWGVQPQHFGDGTRLSIL.

The chain joins TRBV6-2 or TRBV6-3 to TRBJ1-3, with D perhaps matching TRBD1 (5 bases). CDR3 size: 14 residues. Germline loops: CDR1 MNHEY, CDR2 SVGEGT. Trimming pared 5 bases from V and 3 bases from J, leaving 11 bases between. This CDR3 is CASSGTRVGNTIYF. The CDR3 DNA is TGTGCCAGCAGTGGGACTCGGGTTGGAAACACCATATATTTT.

J is TRBJ2-2 and V is TRBV3-1 (or the pseudogene TRBV3-2); possible D gene TRBD2, 5 bases. The CDR3 sequence is 17 residues long. Per the germline V gene, CDR1 is LGHDT and CDR2 is YNNKEL (reference sequence). The V end was cut by 0 bases, the J end by 4 bases, with 15 bases between. The CDR3 nucleotides are TGTGCCAGCAGCCAAGAATGGGATAGCGAGAGCACCGGGGAGCTGTTTTTT. Translation: CASSQEWDSESTGELFF.

The gene calls are TRBV28 and TRBJ1-2; D might be TRBD1 (6 bases). Germline V gene sequence: CDR1 MDHEN, CDR2 SYDVKM. V was shortened by 10 bases and J by 4 bases, with 22 bases between the two germline ends. CDR3 length equals 15 residues. In DNA form, the CDR3 reads TGTGCCACCTATCCGGGGGGGGCCGGGGGCTATGGCTACACCTTC. Translating it yields CATYPGGAGGYGYTF.

A few counts support this clone. The rearrangement uses TRBV5-1 and TRBJ2-7, with 8 bases lining up with TRBD1. CDR1 is SGHRS and CDR2 is YFSETQ in the germline V gene. V was pared by 0 bases and J by 5 bases, with 7 bases of the junction left unmatched. The CDR3 covers 15 residues. CDR3 DNA: TGCGCCAGCAGCTTGGTTAGGACAGGGCCCCACGAGCAGTACTTC. It specifies CASSLVRTGPHEQYF. Filled out from reference TRBV5-1 and TRBJ2-7, the complete variable domain reads KAGVTQTPRYLIKTRGQQVTLSCSPISGHRSVSWYQQTPGQGLQFLFEYFSETQRNKGNFPGRFSGRQFSNSRSEMNVSTLELGDSALYLCASSLVRTGPHEQYFGPGTRLTVT.

The V and J genes are TRBV4-1 and TRBJ2-1; 8 nucleotides align to TRBD2. This CDR3 has 16 residues. V shed 1 base and J 8 bases; nucleotides not matched to a gene: 10. CDR1 MGHRA and CDR2 YSYEKL come from the germline V gene. CDR3 bases: TGCGCCAGCAGCCAAGCTTCAGCGGGAGATTTGGATGAGCAGTTCTTC. The encoded protein is CASSQASAGDLDEQFF.

The V gene is TRBV28, the J gene TRBJ2-7; a weak D match, TRBD2 (6 bases). The V end lost 5 bases, the J end lost 5 bases, and 19 bases lay between the germline ends. Germline CDR1 reads MDHEN; CDR2 reads SYDVKM. This CDR3 spans 15 amino acids. The CDR3 DNA sequence: TGTGCCAGCAGTGCGCTACTAGCTGGCGGGGACGAGCAGTACTTC. This gives the protein CASSALLAGGDEQYF.

V usage is TRBV5-1 and J usage is TRBJ2-7, with 9 bases fitting TRBD2. CDR1 and CDR2 (germline): SGHRS, YFSETQ. This CDR3 region has 16 residues. V dropped 1 base and J dropped 5; count of bases not matched to a gene: 10. This CDR3 reads CASSLPKGTSSHEQYF. The CDR3, as DNA: TGCGCCAGCAGCTTGCCGAAGGGGACTAGCTCTCACGAGCAGTACTTC.

J is TRBJ1-2 and V is TRBV6-6; TRBD1 agrees at 9 bases. V dropped 5 bases and J dropped 3; count of bases not matched to a gene: 1. In germline, CDR1 is MNHNY, CDR2 SVGAGI (reference sequence). The CDR3 totals 13 residues. CDR3 DNA: TGTGCCAGCAGTGGGGACAGGGACTATGGCTACACCTTC. Its translation: CASSGDRDYGYTF.

V usage is TRBV4-1 and J usage is TRBJ2-1, with 7 positions matching TRBD2. The CDR3 has 17 amino acids. CDR1 and CDR2 (germline): MGHRA, YSYEKL. The J segment lost 7 bases and the V segment lost 0 bases, leaving 12 bases of the junction unmatched. CDR3 bases: TGCGCCAGCAGCCAAGACCCCGGGCTAGCGGACCTTAATGAGCAGTTCTTC. This encodes CASSQDPGLADLNEQFF.

For this clone: This sample also contains other DNA sequences that code for the same CDR3. The V call is TRBV4-1, the J call TRBJ2-7, with D tentatively TRBD2 (5 bases). This CDR3 is built from 14 residues. V was trimmed by 1 base and J by 2 bases, leaving 9 bases between them. Germline V gene data show CDR1 as MGHRA and CDR2 as YSYEKL. The DNA of the CDR3 is TGCGCCAGCAGCCAAGCAGCGGAGACCTACGAGCAGTACTTC. It translates to CASSQAAETYEQYF.

The chain recombines TRBV11-3 with TRBJ2-2; 9 bases fit TRBD2. CDR3 length: 17 amino acids. Germline V lookup: CDR1 SGHNT, CDR2 YENEEA. J lost 7 bases, V lost 5 bases, and 14 bases had no gene match. CDR3 nucleotide sequence: TGTGCCAGCAGCCCCACCCAGATAGCGGGAGCCGTCGGGGAGCTGTTTTTT. It yields the protein CASSPTQIAGAVGELFF.

The chain carries TRBV5-1 and TRBJ2-6, with D tentatively TRBD2 (5 bases). There are 13 residues in the CDR3. The V end was cut by 7 bases, the J end by 0 bases, with 5 bases between. Germline V CDR1 and CDR2: SGHRS, YFSETQ. CDR3 residues: CASGSSGANVLTF. DNA for the CDR3: TGCGCCAGCGGGAGCTCTGGGGCCAACGTCCTGACTTTC.

In its sample, this clone was seen a few times. The chain is built from TRBV7-2 and TRBJ1-5; D not resolved. CDR3 length equals 15 residues. Trimming removed 1 base from V and 0 bases from J, with 7 bases in between. Per germline, CDR1 SGHTA and CDR2 FQGNSA. The CDR3 nucleotides are TGTGCCAGCAGCTTAGGAGGGTATAGCAATCAGCCCCAGCATTTT. Amino acids: CASSLGGYSNQPQHF.